This section outlines one T cell receptor beta chain sequence together with its context. Its antigen is as yet unknown. PCR involved 60 Vbeta and 13 Jbeta primers. Clones were read by immunoSEQ multiplex PCR, and TCRdb kept only the in-frame ones, dropping some. The top ten clones hold over 1.1% of a sample with approximately 160,000 clones, roughly 80% of them seen once. This entry is derived from a study of cytomegalovirus exposure and HLA in healthy donors. Study-level results: As was reported, the classifier diagnosed cytomegalovirus status with high specificity and sensitivity.

This CDR3 is 16 amino acids long. From germline, CDR1 is SGHDN and CDR2 FVKESK. The V gene lost 3 bases and the J gene lost 6 bases, with 18 bases spanning the gap. Sequencing used PBMCs. The sequence derives from a man younger than 35 in good health and CMV-seronegative. This chain uses TRBV14 with TRBJ2-1; D perhaps matches TRBD2 (6 bases). The CDR3 region is CASSHLPGLTFNEQFF. The CDR3 DNA sequence: TGTGCCAGCAGCCACCTGCCGGGACTGACCTTCAATGAGCAGTTCTTC.